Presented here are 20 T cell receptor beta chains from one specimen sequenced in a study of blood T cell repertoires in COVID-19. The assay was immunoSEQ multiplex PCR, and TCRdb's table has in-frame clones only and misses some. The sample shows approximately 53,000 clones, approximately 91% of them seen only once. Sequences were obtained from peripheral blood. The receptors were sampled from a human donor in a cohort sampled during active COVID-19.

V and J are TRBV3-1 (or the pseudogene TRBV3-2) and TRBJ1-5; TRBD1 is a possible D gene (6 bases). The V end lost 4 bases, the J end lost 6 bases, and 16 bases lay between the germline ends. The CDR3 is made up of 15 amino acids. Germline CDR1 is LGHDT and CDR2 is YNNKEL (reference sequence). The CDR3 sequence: CASSPSRGEGQPQHF. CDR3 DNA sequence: TGTGCCAGCAGCCCAAGCAGGGGTGAGGGTCAGCCCCAGCATTTT.

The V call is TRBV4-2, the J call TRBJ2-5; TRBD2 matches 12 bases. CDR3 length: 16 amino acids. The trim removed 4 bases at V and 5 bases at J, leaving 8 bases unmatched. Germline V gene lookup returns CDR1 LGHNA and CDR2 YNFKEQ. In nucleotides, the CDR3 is TGTGCCAGCAGCCCGCTACTAGCGGGGGGTCGGGAGACCCAGTACTTC. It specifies CASSPLLAGGRETQYF.

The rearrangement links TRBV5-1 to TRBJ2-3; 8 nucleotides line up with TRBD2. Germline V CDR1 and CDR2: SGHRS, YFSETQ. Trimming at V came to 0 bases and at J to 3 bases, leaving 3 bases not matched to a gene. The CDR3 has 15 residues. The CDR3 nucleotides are TGCGCCAGCAGCTTGGGAGCGGGGGAAACAGATACGCAGTATTTT. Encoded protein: CASSLGAGETDTQYF.

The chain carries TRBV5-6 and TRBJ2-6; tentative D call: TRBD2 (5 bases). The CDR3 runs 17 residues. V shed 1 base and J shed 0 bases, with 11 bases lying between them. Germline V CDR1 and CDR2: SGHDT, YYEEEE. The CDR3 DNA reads TGTGCCAGCAGCTTGATGGGAGCGTTCTCTGGGGCCAACGTCCTGACTTTC. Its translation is CASSLMGAFSGANVLTF.

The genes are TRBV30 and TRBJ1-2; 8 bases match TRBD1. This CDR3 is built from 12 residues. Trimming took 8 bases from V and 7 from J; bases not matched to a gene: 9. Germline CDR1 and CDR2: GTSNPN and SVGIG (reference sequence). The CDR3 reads CAHTRGLSGYTF. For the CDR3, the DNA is TGTGCCCACACCAGGGGGCTGAGTGGCTACACCTTC.

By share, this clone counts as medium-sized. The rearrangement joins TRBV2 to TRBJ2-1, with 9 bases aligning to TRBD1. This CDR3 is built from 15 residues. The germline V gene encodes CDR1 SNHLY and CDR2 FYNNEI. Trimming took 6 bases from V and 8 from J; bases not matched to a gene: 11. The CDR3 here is CASRVDRGLSYEQFF. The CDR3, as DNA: TGTGCCAGCAGAGTGGACAGGGGTTTGTCCTATGAGCAGTTCTTC.

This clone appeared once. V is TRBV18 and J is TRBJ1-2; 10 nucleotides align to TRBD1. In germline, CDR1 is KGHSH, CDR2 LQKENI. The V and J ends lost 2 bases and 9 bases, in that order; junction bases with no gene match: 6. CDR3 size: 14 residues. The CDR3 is CASSPNRDRGSYTF. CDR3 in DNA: TGTGCCAGCTCACCAAACCGGGACAGGGGAAGCTACACCTTC.

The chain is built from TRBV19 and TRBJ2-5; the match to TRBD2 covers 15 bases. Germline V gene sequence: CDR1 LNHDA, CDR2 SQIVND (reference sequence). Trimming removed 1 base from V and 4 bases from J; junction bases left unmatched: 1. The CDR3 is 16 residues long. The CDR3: CASSIGTSGRGETQYF. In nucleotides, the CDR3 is TGTGCCAGTAGTATAGGGACTAGCGGGAGGGGAGAGACCCAGTACTTC.

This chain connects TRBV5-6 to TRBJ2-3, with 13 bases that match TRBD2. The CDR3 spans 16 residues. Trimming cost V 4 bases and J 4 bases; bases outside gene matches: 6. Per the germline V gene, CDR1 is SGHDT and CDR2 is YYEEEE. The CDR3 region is CASSPRTSGGADTQYF. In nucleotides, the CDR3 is TGTGCCAGCAGCCCGCGGACTAGCGGGGGAGCAGATACGCAGTATTTT. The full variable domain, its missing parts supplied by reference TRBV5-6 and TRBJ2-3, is DAGVTQSPTHLIKTRGQQVTLRCSPKSGHDTVSWYQQALGQGPQFIFQYYEEEERQRGNFPDRFSGHQFPNYSSELNVNALLLGDSALYLCASSPRTSGGADTQYFGPGTRLTVL.

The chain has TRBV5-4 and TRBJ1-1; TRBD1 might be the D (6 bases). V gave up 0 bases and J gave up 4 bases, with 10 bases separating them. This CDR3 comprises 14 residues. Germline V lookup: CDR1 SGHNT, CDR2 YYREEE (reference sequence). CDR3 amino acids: CASSLEGVGTEAFF. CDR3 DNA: TGTGCCAGCAGCTTGGAGGGGGTAGGCACTGAAGCTTTCTTT.

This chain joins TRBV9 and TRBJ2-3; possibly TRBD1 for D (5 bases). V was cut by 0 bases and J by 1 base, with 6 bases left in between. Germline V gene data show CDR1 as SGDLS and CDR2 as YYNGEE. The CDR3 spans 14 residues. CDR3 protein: CASSVVGGTDTQYF. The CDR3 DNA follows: TGTGCCAGCAGCGTAGTAGGGGGCACAGATACGCAGTATTTT.

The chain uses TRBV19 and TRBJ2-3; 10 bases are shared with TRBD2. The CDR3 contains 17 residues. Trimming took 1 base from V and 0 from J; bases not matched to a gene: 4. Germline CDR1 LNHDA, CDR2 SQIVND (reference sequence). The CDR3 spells CASSIGAGGLSTDTQYF. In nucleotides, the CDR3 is TGTGCCAGTAGTATAGGAGCGGGGGGGCTCAGCACAGATACGCAGTATTTT.

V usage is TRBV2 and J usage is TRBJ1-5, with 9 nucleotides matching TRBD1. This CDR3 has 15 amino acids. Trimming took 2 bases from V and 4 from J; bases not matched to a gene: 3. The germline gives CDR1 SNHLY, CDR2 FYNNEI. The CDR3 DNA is TGTGCCAGCAGTGAATGGGGACAGGGAAATCAGCCCCAGCATTTT. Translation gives CASSEWGQGNQPQHF.

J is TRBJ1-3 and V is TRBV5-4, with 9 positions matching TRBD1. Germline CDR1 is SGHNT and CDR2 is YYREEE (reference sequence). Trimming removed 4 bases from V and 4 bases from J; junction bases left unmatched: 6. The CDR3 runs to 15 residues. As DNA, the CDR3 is TGTGCCAGCAGCCAACAGGGGGCGCACGGAAACACCATATATTTT. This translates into CASSQQGAHGNTIYF.

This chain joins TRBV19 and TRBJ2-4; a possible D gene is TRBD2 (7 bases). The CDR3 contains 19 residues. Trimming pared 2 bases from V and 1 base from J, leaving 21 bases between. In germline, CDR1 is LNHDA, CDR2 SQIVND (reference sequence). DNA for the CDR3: TGTGCCAGTAGTATACGGGGGGCTACCCCTTCCTTGGCCAAAAACATTCAGTACTTC. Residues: CASSIRGATPSLAKNIQYF.

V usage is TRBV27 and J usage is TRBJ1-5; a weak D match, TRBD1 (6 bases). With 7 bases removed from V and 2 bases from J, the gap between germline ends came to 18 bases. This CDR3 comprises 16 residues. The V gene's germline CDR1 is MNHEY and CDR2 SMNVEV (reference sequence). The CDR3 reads CASTSRGGTGNQPQHF. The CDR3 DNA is TGTGCCAGCACGTCAAGGGGGGGCACGGGCAATCAGCCCCAGCATTTT.

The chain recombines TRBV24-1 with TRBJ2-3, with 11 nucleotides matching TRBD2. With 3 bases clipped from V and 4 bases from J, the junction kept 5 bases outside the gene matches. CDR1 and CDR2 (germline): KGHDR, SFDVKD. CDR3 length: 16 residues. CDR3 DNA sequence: TGTGCCACCAGTGATCTGGGACTAGCGGTGGCAGATACGCAGTATTTT. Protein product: CATSDLGLAVADTQYF.

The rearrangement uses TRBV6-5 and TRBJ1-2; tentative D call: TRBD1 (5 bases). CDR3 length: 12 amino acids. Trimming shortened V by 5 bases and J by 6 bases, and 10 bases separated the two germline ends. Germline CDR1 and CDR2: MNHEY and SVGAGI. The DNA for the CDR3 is TGTGCCAGCAGTCGCGGGGCAGATGGCTACACCTTC. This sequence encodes CASSRGADGYTF.

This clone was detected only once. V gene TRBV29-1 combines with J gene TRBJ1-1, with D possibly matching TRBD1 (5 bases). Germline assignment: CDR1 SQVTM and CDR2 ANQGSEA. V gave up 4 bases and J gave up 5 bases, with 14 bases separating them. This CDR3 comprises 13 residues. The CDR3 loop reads CSVGFQGGTEAFF. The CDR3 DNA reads TGCAGCGTTGGATTTCAGGGCGGTACTGAAGCTTTCTTT.

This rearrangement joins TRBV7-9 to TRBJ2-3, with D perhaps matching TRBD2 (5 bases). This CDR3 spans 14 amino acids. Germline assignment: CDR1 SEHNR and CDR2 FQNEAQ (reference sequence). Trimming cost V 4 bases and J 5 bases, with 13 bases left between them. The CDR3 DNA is TGTGCCAGCAGCTCCTCCGAGGGCAGAGATACGCAGTATTTT. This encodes CASSSSEGRDTQYF.